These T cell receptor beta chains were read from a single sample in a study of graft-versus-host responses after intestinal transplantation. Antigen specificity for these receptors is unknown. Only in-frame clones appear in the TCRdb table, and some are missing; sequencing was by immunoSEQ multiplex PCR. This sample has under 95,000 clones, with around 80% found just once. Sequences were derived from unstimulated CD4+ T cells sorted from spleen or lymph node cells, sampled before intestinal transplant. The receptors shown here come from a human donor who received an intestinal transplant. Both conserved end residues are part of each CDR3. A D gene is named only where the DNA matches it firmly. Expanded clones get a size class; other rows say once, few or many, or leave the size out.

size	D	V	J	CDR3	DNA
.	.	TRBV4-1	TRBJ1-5	CASSQGGARQPQHF	TGCGCCAGCAGCCAAGGTGGGGCACGGCAGCCCCAGCATTTT
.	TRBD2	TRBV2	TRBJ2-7	CASRASGSSAEQYF	TGTGCCAGCAGGGCTAGCGGGAGTTCTGCCGAGCAGTACTTC
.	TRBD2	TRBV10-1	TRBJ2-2	CASYPQASGGSDTGELFF	TGCGCCAGCTACCCCCAGGCTAGCGGGGGGTCGGACACCGGGGAGCTGTTTTTT
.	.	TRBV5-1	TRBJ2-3	CASSPATSTDTQYF	TGCGCCAGCAGCCCGGCGACTAGCACAGATACGCAGTATTTT
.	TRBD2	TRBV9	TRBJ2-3	CASSVGLAGGTDTQYF	TGTGCCAGCAGCGTAGGGTTAGCGGGGGGCACAGATACGCAGTATTTT
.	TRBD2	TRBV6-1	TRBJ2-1	CASSVAGGRDEQFF	TGTGCCAGCAGTGTTGCGGGAGGGCGCGATGAGCAGTTCTTC
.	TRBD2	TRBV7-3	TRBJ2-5	CASSPGTSGRAGETQYF	TGTGCCAGCAGCCCTGGGACTAGCGGGAGGGCCGGGGAGACCCAGTACTTC
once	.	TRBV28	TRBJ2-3	CASAQVGAVTQYF	TGTGCCAGCGCGCAAGTAGGTGCGGTGACGCAGTATTTT
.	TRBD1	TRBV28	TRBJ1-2	CASSLWDRGNYGYTF	TGTGCCAGCAGTTTGTGGGACAGGGGTAACTATGGCTACACCTTC
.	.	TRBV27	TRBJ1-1	CASGRGNTEAFF	TGTGCCAGCGGCAGGGGCAACACTGAAGCTTTCTTT
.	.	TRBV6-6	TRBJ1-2	CASSYSPRGTYGYTF	TGTGCCAGCAGTTACTCGCCCCGGGGGACCTATGGCTACACCTTC
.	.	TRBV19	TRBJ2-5	CASGSLNGETQYF	TGTGCCAGCGGGTCTTTGAATGGAGAGACCCAGTACTTC
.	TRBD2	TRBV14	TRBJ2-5	CASSQGLAGVETQYF	TGTGCCAGCAGCCAGGGACTAGCGGGGGTGGAGACCCAGTACTTC
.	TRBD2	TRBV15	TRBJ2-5	CATSSTSGGRETQYF	TGTGCCACCAGCAGTACTAGCGGGGGCAGGGAGACCCAGTACTTC
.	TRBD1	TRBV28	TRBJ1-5	CASSLFRQGANQPQHF	TGTGCCAGCAGTTTGTTCAGACAGGGGGCAAATCAGCCCCAGCATTTT
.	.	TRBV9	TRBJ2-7	CASSVVRAGDNEQYF	TGTGCCAGCAGCGTAGTTAGGGCAGGGGACAACGAGCAGTACTTC
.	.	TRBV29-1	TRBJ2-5	CSVEDVGGLPQETQYF	TGCAGCGTTGAAGATGTGGGAGGTCTCCCCCAAGAGACCCAGTACTTC
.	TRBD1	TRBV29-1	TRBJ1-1	CSVVRGQGGTEAFF	TGCAGCGTTGTTCGAGGACAGGGAGGGACTGAAGCTTTCTTT
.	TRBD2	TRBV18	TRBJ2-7	CASSPASGSRSEQYF	TGTGCCAGCTCACCGGCTAGCGGGAGTAGGAGCGAGCAGTACTTC
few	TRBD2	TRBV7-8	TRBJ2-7	CASSLGLAGVAEQYF	TGTGCCAGCAGCTTAGGGCTAGCGGGAGTTGCCGAGCAGTACTTC
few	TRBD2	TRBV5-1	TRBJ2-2	CASNPAGETGELFF	TGCGCCAGCAATCCAGCGGGGGAAACCGGGGAGCTGTTTTTT
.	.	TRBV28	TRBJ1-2	CASSARQVAFSGYTF	TGTGCCAGCAGCGCTAGACAGGTAGCGTTTAGTGGCTACACCTTC
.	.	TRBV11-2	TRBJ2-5	CASSRSSEETQYF	TGTGCCAGCAGCCGCTCTAGCGAAGAGACCCAGTACTTC
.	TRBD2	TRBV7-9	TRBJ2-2	CASSFLGGLAGELFF	TGTGCCAGCAGCTTTCTCGGTGGACTAGCCGGGGAGCTGTTTTTT
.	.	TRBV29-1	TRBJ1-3	CSVAPGGQGNTIYF	TGCAGCGTTGCCCCGGGAGGTCAGGGAAACACCATATATTTT
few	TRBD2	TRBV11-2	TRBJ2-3	CASSLVGAGGVADTQYF	TGTGCCAGCAGCTTAGTTGGAGCGGGGGGGGTCGCAGATACGCAGTATTTT
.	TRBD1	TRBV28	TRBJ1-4	CASSLPTGGSEKLFF	TGTGCCAGCAGTCTCCCGACAGGGGGAAGTGAAAAACTGTTTTTT
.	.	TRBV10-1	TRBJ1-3	CASSANAGNTIYF	TGCGCCAGCAGTGCTAACGCCGGGAACACCATATATTTT
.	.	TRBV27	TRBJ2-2	CASSGGRITGELFF	TGTGCCAGCAGCGGGGGACGGATAACCGGGGAGCTGTTTTTT
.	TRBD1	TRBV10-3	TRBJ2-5	CAINSGQGDETQYF	TGTGCCATTAACTCGGGACAGGGGGACGAGACCCAGTACTTC
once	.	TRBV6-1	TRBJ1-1	CASRKPAHFEAFF	TGTGCCAGCAGAAAACCTGCCCACTTTGAAGCTTTCTTT
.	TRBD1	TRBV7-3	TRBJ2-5	CASSQTGTGLGETQYF	TGTGCCAGCAGCCAAACCGGGACAGGGTTGGGAGAGACCCAGTACTTC
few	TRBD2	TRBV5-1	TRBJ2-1	CASSSRTSGSNEQFF	TGCGCCAGCAGCTCTCGGACTAGCGGGAGCAATGAGCAGTTCTTC
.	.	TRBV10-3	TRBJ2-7	CAIRDDKRTPSYEQYF	TGTGCCATCAGGGACGACAAGCGGACTCCCTCCTACGAGCAGTACTTC
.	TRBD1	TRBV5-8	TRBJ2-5	CASSQLRQGAQETQYF	TGTGCCAGCAGCCAGCTTCGGCAGGGGGCTCAAGAGACCCAGTACTTC
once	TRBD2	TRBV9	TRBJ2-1	CASSVEAGAGYNEQFF	TGTGCCAGCAGCGTAGAAGCGGGGGCCGGCTACAATGAGCAGTTCTTC
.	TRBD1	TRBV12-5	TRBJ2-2	CASGLVQGAYTTGELFF	TGTGCTAGTGGTTTGGTACAGGGGGCGTATACTACCGGGGAGCTGTTTTTT
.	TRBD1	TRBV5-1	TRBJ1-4	CASSLAGQGNEKLFF	TGCGCCAGCAGCTTGGCGGGACAGGGGAATGAAAAACTGTTTTTT
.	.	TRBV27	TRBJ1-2	CASSLNREYGYTF	TGTGCCAGCAGTTTAAACAGGGAATATGGCTACACCTTC
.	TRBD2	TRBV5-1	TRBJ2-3	CASSALAATSTDTQYF	TGCGCCAGCAGCGCACTAGCGGCCACTAGCACAGATACGCAGTATTTT
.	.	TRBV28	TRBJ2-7	CASSLPSVGIYEQYF	TGTGCCAGCAGTTTACCTAGCGTTGGGATCTACGAGCAGTACTTC
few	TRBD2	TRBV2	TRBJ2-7	CASSEEVGGEQYF	TGTGCCAGCAGTGAAGAGGTGGGGGGGGAGCAGTACTTC
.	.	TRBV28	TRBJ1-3	CASSLSPGGAGNTIYF	TGTGCCAGCAGTTTATCGCCGGGGGGGGCTGGAAACACCATATATTTT
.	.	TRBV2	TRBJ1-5	CASRVGGGRDQPQHF	TGTGCCAGCAGAGTGGGCGGGGGACGGGATCAGCCCCAGCATTTT
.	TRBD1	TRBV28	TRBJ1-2	CASSTSGGNGYTF	TGTGCCAGCAGTACCTCAGGGGGCAATGGCTACACCTTC
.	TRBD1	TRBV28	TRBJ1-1	CASGTANTEAFF	TGTGCCAGCGGGACAGCGAACACTGAAGCTTTCTTT
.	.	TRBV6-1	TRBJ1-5	CASSGQINPNQPQHF	TGTGCCAGCAGTGGGCAGATTAACCCCAATCAGCCCCAGCATTTT
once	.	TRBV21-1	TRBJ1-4	CASSSVTGENNEKLFF	TGTGCCAGCAGCAGCGTTACAGGGGAGAATAATGAAAAACTGTTTTTT
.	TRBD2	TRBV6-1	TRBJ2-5	CASSENGGGWQETQYF	TGTGCCAGCAGTGAAAACGGCGGGGGGTGGCAAGAGACCCAGTACTTC
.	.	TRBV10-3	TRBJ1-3	CALFPDWGNTIYF	TGTGCCTTGTTCCCCGACTGGGGAAACACCATATATTTT
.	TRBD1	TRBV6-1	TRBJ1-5	CASIMDRGDQPQHF	TGTGCCAGCATCATGGACAGGGGGGATCAGCCCCAGCATTTT
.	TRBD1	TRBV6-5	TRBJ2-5	CASSRQGVKTQYF	TGTGCCAGCAGTCGACAGGGTGTGAAGACCCAGTACTTC
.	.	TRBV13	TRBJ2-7	CASSLPGTYEQYF	TGTGCCAGCAGCTTACCGGGGACCTACGAGCAGTACTTC
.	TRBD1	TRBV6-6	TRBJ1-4	CASSYGQGAGEKLFF	TGTGCCAGCAGTTACGGACAGGGGGCAGGAGAAAAACTGTTTTTT
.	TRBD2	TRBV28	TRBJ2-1	CAFSGGSSYNEQFF	TGTGCCTTTAGCGGGGGAAGCTCCTACAATGAGCAGTTCTTC